This T cell receptor beta chain was profiled in a study of regulatory T cells in long-lasting Graves disease. Notes on the study in general: Persistent cases of Graves' showed reduced TCR diversity relative to newly diagnosed patients.

With iRepertoire HTBI primers and Arm-PCR of CDR3 regions, TCR beta libraries were built. TCRdb independently ran MiXCR on the multiplex PCR reads; one entry per CDR3 protein. The sample has a few hundred thousand distinct CDR3 sequences; 23% are singletons. For this clonotype: The target antigen is unknown.

Time point: persistent/refractory GD, antithyroid drugs over 5 years with positive TRAb. Making the TCR library involved RNA that had been extracted from PBMCs. This receptor was taken from a female donor with Graves disease. Material: peripheral blood mononuclear cells (PBMCs), obtained when the disease was refractory, from a patient treated with antithyroid drugs.

The CDR3 nucleotides read TGCGCCAGCAGCGGGACAGGGATTGATAACACTGAAGCTTTCTTT. Translating it yields CASSGTGIDNTEAFF. V usage is TRBV5-1 and J usage is TRBJ1-1; 9 bases align to TRBD1. V trimming: 4 bases; J trimming: 2 bases; junction bases outside the gene matches: 6. CDR1 is SGHRS and CDR2 is YFSETQ in the germline V gene. The CDR3 has 15 amino acids.